Following are 22 T cell receptor beta chains from one sample sequenced in a study of spatial heterogeneity in lung cancer (dated 2019 in TCRdb). The time point label of this sample denotes: blood at routine non-recurrence follow-up after resection. Library preparation used 5' RACE. The instrument given in TCRdb is NextSeq 500. TCRdb redid the processing of the public reads, applying fastp at Q25 and MiXCR, and retained in-frame beta chains. All rows with the same CDR3 protein become a single entry with the most common DNA and genes. Present in this sample are 110,000 or so distinct CDR3 sequences, 11% of which were seen just once. Roughly 24% of the sample lies in the top ten. The specimen comprised PBMCs, sampled at follow-up. These receptors were taken from a female donor with early-stage non-small cell lung cancer.

The table lists this clonotype with a few counts. The J gene is TRBJ1-4, the V gene TRBV7-9, with D possibly matching TRBD1 (5 bases). Trimming stripped 3 bases from V and 8 bases from J, with 13 bases between. The germline V gene encodes CDR1 SEHNR and CDR2 FQNEAQ (reference sequence). The CDR3 is made up of 14 amino acids. CDR3 DNA sequence: TGTGCCAGCAGCTTCCGGGACCCGAGGGAAAAACTGTTTTTT. This encodes CASSFRDPREKLFF. Full variable domain (outside the CDR3, taken from reference TRBV7-9 and TRBJ1-4): DTGVSQNPRHKITKRGQNVTFRCDPISEHNRLYWYRQTLGQGPEFLTYFQNEAQLEKSRLLSDRFSAERPKGSFSTLEIQRTEQGDSAMYLCASSFRDPREKLFFGSGTQLSVL.

The CDR3 DNA sequence: TGTGCCAGCAGTTTATACAGGGGGCCCTACGAGCAGTACTTC. Protein: CASSLYRGPYEQYF. J is TRBJ2-7 and V is TRBV28, with 9 bases matching TRBD1. Germline V CDR1 and CDR2: MDHEN, SYDVKM. Trimming removed 1 base from V and 2 bases from J; junction bases left unmatched: 0. This CDR3 is built from 14 residues.

The chain recombines TRBV6-5 with TRBJ1-5; D is unresolved. CDR1 and CDR2 (germline): MNHEY, SVGAGI. The CDR3 consists of 13 residues. Trimming pared 2 bases from V and 2 bases from J, leaving 4 bases between. This chain's CDR3 is CASSYMGNQPQHF. CDR3 DNA sequence: TGTGCCAGCAGTTACATGGGCAATCAGCCCCAGCATTTT.

The chain links TRBV6-5 to TRBJ1-6; no clear D gene. Per germline, CDR1 MNHEY and CDR2 SVGAGI. The ends were cut back, 8 bases at V and 6 bases at J, with 11 bases in the middle. The CDR3 spans 13 residues. CDR3 sequence reads: CASGGRINSPLHF. CDR3 in DNA: TGTGCCAGCGGAGGACGGATTAATTCACCCCTCCACTTT.

The chain carries TRBV27 and TRBJ2-7; 7 bases line up with TRBD2. The length of the CDR3 is 14 residues. Unmatched junction bases numbered 12, after V lost 8 bases and J lost 5 bases. Germline assignment: CDR1 MNHEY and CDR2 SMNVEV (reference sequence). The CDR3 DNA follows: TGTGCCAGCGCAGCGCGGGAGTCTATCCACGAGCAGTACGTC. Translated, it gives CASAARESIHEQYV.

A few counts support this clonotype. The chain links TRBV7-9 to TRBJ2-3; D not resolved. Germline CDR1 reads SEHNR; CDR2 reads FQNEAQ (reference sequence). The CDR3 spans 12 residues. V lost 2 bases, J lost 4 bases, and 4 bases lay in between. The CDR3 region has the DNA TGTGCCAGCAGCTTACTTTCAGATACGCAGTATTTT. Amino acid sequence: CASSLLSDTQYF. Full variable domain (missing parts from reference TRBV7-9 and TRBJ2-3): DTGVSQNPRHKITKRGQNVTFRCDPISEHNRLYWYRQTLGQGPEFLTYFQNEAQLEKSRLLSDRFSAERPKGSFSTLEIQRTEQGDSAMYLCASSLLSDTQYFGPGTRLTVL.

In its sample, this clonotype was seen a few times. The rearrangement uses TRBV7-9 and TRBJ2-1, with D hard to call. V was cut by 11 bases and J by 5 bases, with 16 bases left in between. The CDR3 is 13 amino acids. Germline values: CDR1 SEHNR, CDR2 FQNEAQ (reference sequence). In DNA form, the CDR3 reads TGTGCCGCTCCCCCCTGGCGCGACAATGAGCAGTTCTTC. Its protein is CAAPPWRDNEQFF.

The chain joins TRBV2 to TRBJ2-7, with D possibly being TRBD2 (5 bases). Germline V CDR1 and CDR2: SNHLY, FYNNEI. The CDR3 consists of 14 residues. Trimming took off 2 bases at V and 0 bases at J, with 8 bases between the two ends. The chain's CDR3 is CASSERTLSYEQYF. CDR3 DNA: TGTGCCAGCAGTGAAAGGACTCTCTCCTACGAGCAGTACTTC.

This clonotype was detected many times. This sequence joins TRBV12-3 or TRBV12-4 and TRBJ2-5; 8 positions agree with TRBD2. The CDR3 has 16 amino acids. Unmatched junction bases numbered 9, after V lost 2 bases and J lost 4 bases. The CDR3 nucleotides are TGTGCCAGCAGTTTATCTCAGCGGGAGATGGGAGAGACCCAGTACTTC. The encoded protein is CASSLSQREMGETQYF.

This chain joins TRBV15 and TRBJ2-5; possibly TRBD1 for D (7 bases). Germline V gene data show CDR1 as LNHNV and CDR2 as YYDKDF (reference sequence). Trimming took off 5 bases at V and 5 bases at J, with 27 bases between the two ends. The CDR3 is 18 amino acids. The CDR3: CATSPRWGGQAMPETQYF. CDR3 nucleotides: TGTGCCACCAGCCCCCGCTGGGGAGGACAGGCCATGCCCGAGACCCAGTACTTC. Together with reference TRBV15 and TRBJ2-5, the CDR3 gives the full variable domain: DAMVIQNPRYQVTQFGKPVTLSCSQTLNHNVMYWYQQKSSQAPKLLFHYYDKDFNNEADTPDNFQSRRPNTSFCFLDIRSPGLGDTAMYLCATSPRWGGQAMPETQYFGPGTRLLVL.

The table lists this clonotype with a few counts. V gene TRBV14 combines with J gene TRBJ1-4; D is ambiguous. This CDR3 is built from 16 residues. Germline CDR1 is SGHDN and CDR2 is FVKESK. Trimming removed 2 bases at V and 6 bases at J, with 16 bases between. In nucleotides, the CDR3 is TGTGCCAGCAGCCAAATCGGCCACCCTACGGATGAAAAACTGTTTTTT. It translates to CASSQIGHPTDEKLFF.

This clonotype was counted a few times. The DNA of the CDR3 is TGTGCCTGGAGGGTCTTGGGAGGAGGGTATAATGAAAAACTGTTTTTT. This sequence encodes CAWRVLGGGYNEKLFF. This chain uses TRBV30 with TRBJ1-4, with no clear D. This CDR3 has 16 residues. Trimming pared 3 bases from V and 4 bases from J, leaving 18 bases between. Germline-derived CDR1 and CDR2 are GTSNPN and SVGIG (reference sequence).

Only a few counts were recorded for this clonotype. The chain employs TRBV12-3 or TRBV12-4 and TRBJ2-7; D might be TRBD2 (6 bases). This CDR3 region has 15 residues. Trimming cost V 2 bases and J 3 bases, with 14 bases left between them. CDR3: CASSLMGVGGYEQYF. The CDR3 region has the DNA TGTGCCAGCAGTTTAATGGGGGTGGGAGGCTACGAGCAGTACTTC.

This clonotype was recorded many times. The chain uses TRBV2 and TRBJ2-2; D is unresolved. V lost 2 bases to trimming and J lost 5 bases, with 9 bases between them. From germline, CDR1 is SNHLY and CDR2 FYNNEI. The CDR3 spans 14 residues. DNA of the CDR3: TGTGCCAGCAGTGAATCTTTGGTAACCGGGGAGCTGTTTTTT. Translating it yields CASSESLVTGELFF.

This chain connects TRBV10-3 to TRBJ2-2, with no clear D. V was clipped by 7 bases and J by 1 base, with 4 bases between them. The CDR3 totals 12 residues. Germline CDR1 and CDR2: ENHRY and SYGVKD. CDR3 protein: CAIKENTGELFF. The CDR3 region has the DNA TGTGCCATCAAAGAGAACACCGGGGAGCTGTTTTTT.

V usage is TRBV4-3 and J usage is TRBJ2-1, with TRBD2 identical over 12 bases. After removal of 2 bases from V and 2 bases from J, the junction contained 4 bases not matched to a gene. From germline, CDR1 is LGHNA and CDR2 YSLEER. The CDR3 length is 17 residues. The CDR3 DNA follows: TGCGCCAGCAGCCAACCGGGACTAGCGGGTACCTACAATGAGCAGTTCTTC. The encoded protein is CASSQPGLAGTYNEQFF.

This clonotype was detected a few times. The V and J genes are TRBV12-3 or TRBV12-4 and TRBJ1-1; the D is unclear. V was clipped by 3 bases and J by 1 base, with 12 bases between them. This CDR3 spans 15 amino acids. The CDR3 is CASSFRYPKNTEAFF. In DNA, the CDR3 is TGTGCCAGCAGTTTTAGGTATCCAAAGAACACTGAAGCTTTCTTT.

This clonotype was picked up a small number of times. J is TRBJ2-7 and V is TRBV10-3; D is unresolved. Germline V CDR1 and CDR2: ENHRY, SYGVKD. V was cut by 0 bases and J by 4 bases, with 4 bases left in between. The CDR3 is made up of 12 amino acids. This CDR3 reads CAISESGYEQYV. The CDR3 DNA sequence: TGTGCCATCAGTGAGTCCGGGTACGAGCAGTACGTC.

V and J are TRBV28 and TRBJ1-1; D not certain. Between the trimmed V and J ends, which lost 5 bases and 2 bases, there was a span of 15 bases. The germline gives CDR1 MDHEN, CDR2 SYDVKM. The CDR3 runs to 15 residues. CDR3 DNA sequence: TGTGCCAGCAGTCTCCCCCTTCCGCTCAACACTGAAGCTTTCTTT. Its translation: CASSLPLPLNTEAFF.

The V call is TRBV29-1, the J call TRBJ1-4; D unclear. Germline V gene sequence: CDR1 SQVTM, CDR2 ANQGSEA. The CDR3 has 11 residues. Trimming removed 6 bases at V and 8 bases at J, with 10 bases between. The CDR3 spells CSVGRNEKLFF. The CDR3 nucleotides are TGCAGCGTCGGGAGGAACGAAAAACTGTTTTTT.

V gene TRBV5-1 combines with J gene TRBJ2-7; 7 nucleotides match TRBD1. The CDR3 is 14 amino acids. V lost 0 bases to trimming and J lost 5 bases; unmatched junction nucleotides: 5. Germline V gene sequence: CDR1 SGHRS, CDR2 YFSETQ. The CDR3 reads CASSLGDRVHEQYF. The CDR3 nucleotides are TGCGCCAGCAGCTTGGGAGACAGGGTCCACGAGCAGTACTTC. Variable domain in full (rest from reference TRBV5-1 and TRBJ2-7): KAGVTQTPRYLIKTRGQQVTLSCSPISGHRSVSWYQQTPGQGLQFLFEYFSETQRNKGNFPGRFSGRQFSNSRSEMNVSTLELGDSALYLCASSLGDRVHEQYFGPGTRLTVT.

Only a few counts were recorded for this clonotype. V and J are TRBV7-9 and TRBJ2-7; TRBD1 is a possible D gene (6 bases). This CDR3 contains 13 residues. Trimming shortened V by 7 bases and J by 0 bases, and 10 bases separated the two germline ends. CDR1 and CDR2 from the germline V gene are SEHNR and FQNEAQ (reference sequence). This chain's CDR3 is CASTGTLSYEQYV. The CDR3 nucleotides are TGTGCCAGCACCGGGACACTCTCCTACGAGCAGTACGTC.